This T cell receptor (beta chain) originates from a study of T cells after yellow fever vaccination. Findings and caveats of the study: Repertoires obtained by FACS sorting could include abundant clonotypes that entered as contaminants from the bulk population. CD4 and CD8 compartments shared a small share of clonotypes. After the booster, 96% of CD4 and just over 85% of CD8 primary-response clones were re-detected.

CDR3 length: 19 amino acids. Germline lookup yields CDR1 SGHRS and CDR2 YFSETQ. The germline V and J ends were trimmed by 0 bases and 5 bases, with 24 bases remaining between them. This clonotype was seen a few times. No antigen is known for it. Researchers made TCR cDNA using 5'RACE template switching, and this step added a universal primer site and UMIs. In TCRdb, the 5' RACE reads were re-called with MiXCR into one record per CDR3 protein. This table holds some 150,000 distinct CDR3 sequences, around 6.3% found once. The TCR comes from a man younger than 45 who received the YFV17D yellow fever vaccine. This sequence joins TRBV5-1 and TRBJ2-1, with D perhaps matching TRBD1 or TRBD2 (5 bases each). The material was CD4+ T cells sorted from PBMCs, obtained 10 days after the yellow fever booster vaccination. As DNA, the CDR3 is TGCGCCAGCAGCTTGGCCAGAAGGTCCGGGACCGCACGAAACAATGAGCAGTTCTTC. Translated, it gives CASSLARRSGTARNNEQFF. Supplemented by reference TRBV5-1 and TRBJ2-1, the full variable domain reads KAGVTQTPRYLIKTRGQQVTLSCSPISGHRSVSWYQQTPGQGLQFLFEYFSETQRNKGNFPGRFSGRQFSNSRSEMNVSTLELGDSALYLCASSLARRSGTARNNEQFFGPGTRLTVL.